This TCR beta chain was captured by sequencing in a study of shared T cell receptors in the human thymus. With regard to this clone: An end of the junction does not agree with germline; a read error may underlie this.

Sequencing was performed with immunoSEQ multiplex PCR; in TCRdb, only in-frame clones are kept and a portion is missing. Of about 660,000 clones listed, about 90% are singletons. Germline lookup yields CDR1 MNHNY and CDR2 SVGAGI (reference sequence). There are 16 residues in the CDR3. This sample also appeared in a second study, on human thymus T cells. As reported in that work: V and J gene usage appeared biased in thymic and blood repertoires.

V and J are TRBV6-6 and TRBJ2-7; 8 positions match TRBD1. The sample taken for sequencing was thymocytes. The clonotype originates from a boy under two years old with a congenital heart defect. The CDR3 coding sequence is TGTGCCAGCAGTCCCGGGACAGGTTCCCTTAGGTACGGGCAGTACTTC. It translates to CASSPGTGSLRYGQYF.